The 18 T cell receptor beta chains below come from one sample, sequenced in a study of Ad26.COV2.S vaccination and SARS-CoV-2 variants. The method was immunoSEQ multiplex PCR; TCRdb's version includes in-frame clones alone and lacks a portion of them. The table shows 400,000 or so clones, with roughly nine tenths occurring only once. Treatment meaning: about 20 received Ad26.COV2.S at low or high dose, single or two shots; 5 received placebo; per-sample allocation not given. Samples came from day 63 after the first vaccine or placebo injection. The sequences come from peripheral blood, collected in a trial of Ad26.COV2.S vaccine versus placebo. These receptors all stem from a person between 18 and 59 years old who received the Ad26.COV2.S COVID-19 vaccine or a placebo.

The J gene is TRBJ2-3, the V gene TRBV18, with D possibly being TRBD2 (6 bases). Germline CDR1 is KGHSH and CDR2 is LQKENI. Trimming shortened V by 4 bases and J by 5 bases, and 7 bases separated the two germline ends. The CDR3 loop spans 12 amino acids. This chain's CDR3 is CASSRGEDTQYF. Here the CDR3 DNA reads TGTGCCAGCTCACGGGGGGAAGATACGCAGTATTTT.

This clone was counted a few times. CDR3 in DNA: TGTGCCAGCAGTTCCCCTAGCGGGGGGTCCTACGAGCAGTACTTC. Amino acids: CASSSPSGGSYEQYF. V is TRBV6-2 or TRBV6-3 and J is TRBJ2-7; 11 bases map to TRBD2. Germline CDR1 reads MNHEY; CDR2 reads SVGEGT. The CDR3 has 15 residues. After removal of 4 bases from V and 1 base from J, the junction contained 3 bases not matched to a gene.

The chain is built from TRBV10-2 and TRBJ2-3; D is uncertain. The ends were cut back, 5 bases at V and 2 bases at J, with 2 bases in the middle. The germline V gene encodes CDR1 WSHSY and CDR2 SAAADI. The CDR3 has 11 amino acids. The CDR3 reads CASSPTDTQYF. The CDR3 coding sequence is TGCGCCAGCAGTCCCACAGATACGCAGTATTTT.

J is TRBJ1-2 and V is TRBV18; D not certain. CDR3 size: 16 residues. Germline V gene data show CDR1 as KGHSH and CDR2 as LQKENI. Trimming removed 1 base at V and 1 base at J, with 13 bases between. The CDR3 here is CASSPQSAQSNYGYTF. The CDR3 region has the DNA TGTGCCAGCTCACCACAAAGCGCCCAAAGTAACTATGGCTACACCTTC.

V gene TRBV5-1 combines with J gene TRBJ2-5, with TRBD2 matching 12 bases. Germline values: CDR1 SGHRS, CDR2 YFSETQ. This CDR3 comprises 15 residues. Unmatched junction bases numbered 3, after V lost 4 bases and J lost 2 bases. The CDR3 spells CASSPSGGVQETQYF. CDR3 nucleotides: TGCGCCAGCAGCCCTAGCGGGGGGGTACAAGAGACCCAGTACTTC.

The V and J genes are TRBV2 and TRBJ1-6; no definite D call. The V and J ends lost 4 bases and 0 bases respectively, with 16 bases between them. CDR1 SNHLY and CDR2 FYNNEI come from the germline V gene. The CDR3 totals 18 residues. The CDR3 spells CASSGVNSLSSYNSPLHF. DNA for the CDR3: TGTGCCAGCAGTGGAGTTAACTCCTTGAGCTCCTATAATTCACCCCTCCACTTT.

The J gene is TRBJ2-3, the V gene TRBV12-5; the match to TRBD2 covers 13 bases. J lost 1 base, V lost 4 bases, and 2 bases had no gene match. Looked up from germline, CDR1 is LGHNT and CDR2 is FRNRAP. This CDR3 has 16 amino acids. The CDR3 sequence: CASGSGLAGGTDTQYF. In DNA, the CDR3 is TGTGCTAGTGGTTCAGGACTAGCGGGAGGCACAGATACGCAGTATTTT. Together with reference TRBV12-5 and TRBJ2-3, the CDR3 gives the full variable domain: DARVTQTPRHKVTEMGQEVTMRCQPILGHNTVFWYRQTMMQGLELLAYFRNRAPLDDSGMPKDRFSAEMPDATLATLKIQPSEPRDSAVYFCASGSGLAGGTDTQYFGPGTRLTVL.

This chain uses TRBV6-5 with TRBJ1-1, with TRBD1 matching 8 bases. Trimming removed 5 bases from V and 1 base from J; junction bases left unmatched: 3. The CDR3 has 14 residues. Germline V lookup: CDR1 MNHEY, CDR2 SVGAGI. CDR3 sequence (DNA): TGTGCCAGCAGTAGGGGACAGGAGAACACTGAAGCTTTCTTT. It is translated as CASSRGQENTEAFF.

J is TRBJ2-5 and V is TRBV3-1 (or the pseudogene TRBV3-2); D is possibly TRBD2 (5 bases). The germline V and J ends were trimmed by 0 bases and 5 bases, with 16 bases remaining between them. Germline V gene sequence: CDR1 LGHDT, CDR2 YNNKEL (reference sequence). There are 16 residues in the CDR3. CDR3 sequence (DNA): TGTGCCAGCAGCCAAGATCACTGGACCGGGGAGGAGACCCAGTACTTC. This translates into CASSQDHWTGEETQYF.

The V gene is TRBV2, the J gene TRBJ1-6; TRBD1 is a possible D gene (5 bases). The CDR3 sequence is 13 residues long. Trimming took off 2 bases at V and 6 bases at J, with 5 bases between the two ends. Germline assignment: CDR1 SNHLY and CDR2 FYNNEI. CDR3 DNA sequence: TGTGCCAGCAGTGAACAGGGTAATTCACCCCTCCACTTT. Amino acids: CASSEQGNSPLHF.

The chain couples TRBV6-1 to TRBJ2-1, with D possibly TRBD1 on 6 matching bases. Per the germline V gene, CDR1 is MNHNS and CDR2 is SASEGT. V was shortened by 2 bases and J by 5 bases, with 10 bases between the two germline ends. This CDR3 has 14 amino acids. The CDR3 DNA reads TGTGCCAGCAGTGAAAACAGGGAAGACAATGAGCAGTTCTTC. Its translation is CASSENREDNEQFF.

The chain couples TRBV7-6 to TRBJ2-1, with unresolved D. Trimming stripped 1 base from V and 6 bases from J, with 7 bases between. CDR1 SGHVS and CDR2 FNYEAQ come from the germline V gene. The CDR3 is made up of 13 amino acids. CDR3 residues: CASSLVEANEQFF. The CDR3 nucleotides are TGTGCCAGCAGCTTAGTTGAGGCCAATGAGCAGTTCTTC.

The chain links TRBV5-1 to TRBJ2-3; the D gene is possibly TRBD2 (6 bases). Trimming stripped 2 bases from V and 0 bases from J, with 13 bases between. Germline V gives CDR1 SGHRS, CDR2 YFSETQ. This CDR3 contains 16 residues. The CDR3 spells CASSFGRGFSTDTQYF. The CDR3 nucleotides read TGCGCCAGCAGCTTCGGCCGGGGGTTCAGCACAGATACGCAGTATTTT.

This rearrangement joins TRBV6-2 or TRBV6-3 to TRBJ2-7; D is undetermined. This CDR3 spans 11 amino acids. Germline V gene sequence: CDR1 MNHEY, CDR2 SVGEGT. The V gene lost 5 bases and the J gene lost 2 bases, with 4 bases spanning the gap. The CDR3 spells CASSAAYEQYF. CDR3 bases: TGTGCCAGCAGTGCTGCCTACGAGCAGTACTTC.

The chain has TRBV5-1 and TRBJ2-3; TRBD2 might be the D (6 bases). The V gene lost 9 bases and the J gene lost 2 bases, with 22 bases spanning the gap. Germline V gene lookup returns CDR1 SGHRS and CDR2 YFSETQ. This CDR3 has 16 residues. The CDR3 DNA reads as TGCGCCACATCCGGGGGAGCCGGTGCTTTCACAGATACGCAGTATTTT. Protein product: CATSGGAGAFTDTQYF.

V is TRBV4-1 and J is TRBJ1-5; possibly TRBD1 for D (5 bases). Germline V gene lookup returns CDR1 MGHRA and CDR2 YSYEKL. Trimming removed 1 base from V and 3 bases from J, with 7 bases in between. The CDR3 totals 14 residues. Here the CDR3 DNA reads TGCGCCAGCAGCCAAGGGGGCCTCAATCAGCCCCAGCATTTT. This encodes CASSQGGLNQPQHF.

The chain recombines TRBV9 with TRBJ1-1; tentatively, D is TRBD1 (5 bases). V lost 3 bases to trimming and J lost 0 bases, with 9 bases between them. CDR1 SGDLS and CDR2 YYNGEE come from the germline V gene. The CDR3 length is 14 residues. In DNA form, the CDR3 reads TGTGCCAGCAGCGCCTTACAGGTGAACACTGAAGCTTTCTTT. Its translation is CASSALQVNTEAFF.

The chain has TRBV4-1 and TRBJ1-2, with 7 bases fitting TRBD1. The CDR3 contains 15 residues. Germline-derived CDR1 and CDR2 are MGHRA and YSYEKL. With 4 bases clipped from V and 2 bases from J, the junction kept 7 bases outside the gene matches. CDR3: CASSPAGQENYGYTF. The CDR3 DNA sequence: TGCGCCAGCAGCCCGGCCGGACAGGAAAACTATGGCTACACCTTC.